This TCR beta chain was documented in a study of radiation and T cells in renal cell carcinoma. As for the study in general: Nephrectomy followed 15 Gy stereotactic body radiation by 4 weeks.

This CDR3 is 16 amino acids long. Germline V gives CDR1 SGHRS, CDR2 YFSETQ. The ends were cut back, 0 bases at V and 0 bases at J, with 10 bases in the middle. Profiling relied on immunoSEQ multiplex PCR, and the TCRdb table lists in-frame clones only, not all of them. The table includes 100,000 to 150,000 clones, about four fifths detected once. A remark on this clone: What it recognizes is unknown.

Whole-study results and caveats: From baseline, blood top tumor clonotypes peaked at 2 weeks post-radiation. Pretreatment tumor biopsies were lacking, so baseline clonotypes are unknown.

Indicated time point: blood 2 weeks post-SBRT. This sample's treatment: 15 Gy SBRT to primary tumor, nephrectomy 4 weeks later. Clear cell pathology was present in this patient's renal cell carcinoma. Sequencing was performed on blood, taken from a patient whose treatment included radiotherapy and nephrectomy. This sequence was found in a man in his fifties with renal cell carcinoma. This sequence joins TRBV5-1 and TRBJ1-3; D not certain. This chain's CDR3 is CASSLGYRASGNTIYF. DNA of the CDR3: TGCGCCAGCAGCTTGGGATACAGAGCCTCTGGAAACACCATATATTTT.